This T cell receptor (beta chain) was obtained from a study of cytomegalovirus exposure and HLA in healthy donors. Overall study results and limits: Reportedly, a later analysis found an Asian-associated ancestry cluster had fewer N-insertions than the approximately 600-donor mean.

V lost 4 bases and J lost 5, with 18 bases in between. Germline V gene data show CDR1 as SQVTM and CDR2 as ANQGSEA. This CDR3 has 15 residues. As to this clone: Its antigen is currently unknown.

Primers for the PCR totalled 60 Vbeta and 13 Jbeta. Only in-frame clones appear in the TCRdb table, and some are missing; sequencing was by immunoSEQ multiplex PCR. The ten most abundant clones cover 1% of a sample with approximately 110,000 clones. The clonotype originates from a man between 18 and 35 years old in good health and CMV-seronegative. The chain joins TRBV29-1 to TRBJ2-1, with D tentatively TRBD2 (6 bases). Sequenced input: PBMCs. The CDR3 coding sequence is TGCAGCGTTGCGGTTTGGGACTGGCAGGACAATGAGCAGTTCTTC. Residues: CSVAVWDWQDNEQFF.